The 20 T cell receptor beta chains listed next were all sequenced from one sample in a study of naive and memory T cell subsets. A UMI-containing oligonucleotide was joined by 3' ligation to the TCR cDNA template. Ligated cDNA underwent four rounds of PCR with nested alpha and beta constant region primers and SP2. TCRdb itself ran the 5' RACE reads through MiXCR, one entry per CDR3 protein. The table shows some 60,000 distinct CDR3 sequences, with under 10% occurring only once. The receptors were sampled from a female donor in good health.

This clonotype was seen a handful of times. The chain is built from TRBV7-8 and TRBJ2-1, with 9 bases lining up with TRBD1. This CDR3 is 16 amino acids long. Germline CDR1 reads SGHVS; CDR2 reads FQNEAQ. V was clipped by 4 bases and J by 0 bases; unmatched bases: 4. CDR3 coding DNA: TGTGCCAGCAGCTCTCCGGGACAGGGCTCCTACAATGAGCAGTTCTTC. Translating it yields CASSSPGQGSYNEQFF. Combining the CDR3 with reference TRBV7-8 and TRBJ2-1 gives the whole variable domain GAGVSQSPRYKVAKRGQDVALRCDPISGHVSLFWYQQALGQGPEFLTYFQNEAQLDKSGLPSDRFFAERPEGSVSTLKIQRTQQEDSAVYLCASSSPGQGSYNEQFFGPGTRLTVL.

The chain joins TRBV11-3 to TRBJ2-3; maybe TRBD1 (6 bases). V was clipped by 1 base and J by 5 bases, with 10 bases between them. Germline assignment: CDR1 SGHNT and CDR2 YENEEA. There are 14 residues in the CDR3. CDR3 bases: TGTGCCAGCAGCTTAGCAGGGGTACGAGATACGCAGTATTTT. This gives the protein CASSLAGVRDTQYF.

This clonotype showed up many times. The chain links TRBV12-3 or TRBV12-4 to TRBJ1-2, with a weak D call TRBD1 (5 bases). The CDR3 sequence is 16 residues long. V lost 1 base and J 2 bases, leaving 14 bases between the germline ends. CDR3 nucleotides: TGTGCCAGCAGTTTAGGTCTGGTGGCAGGGAACTATGGCTACACCTTC. It codes for CASSLGLVAGNYGYTF.

This clonotype was observed a few times. The chain is built from TRBV5-1 and TRBJ1-5; 7 bases are shared with TRBD1. This CDR3 has 14 amino acids. Germline V gene sequence: CDR1 SGHRS, CDR2 YFSETQ. The V and J ends lost 2 bases and 6 bases, in that order; junction bases with no gene match: 5. The CDR3 region is CASSLYRGGQPQHF. The CDR3 region has the DNA TGCGCCAGCAGCTTATACAGGGGAGGTCAGCCCCAGCATTTT.

This clonotype has at least ten counts. The chain employs TRBV29-1 and TRBJ1-2; D uncertain. V was pared by 4 bases and J by 10 bases, with 19 bases between. This CDR3 has 13 residues. Germline V CDR1 and CDR2: SQVTM, ANQGSEA. CDR3: CSVGSRIQEDYTF. The CDR3 coding sequence is TGCAGCGTTGGGTCTCGGATCCAAGAAGACTACACCTTC.

This chain uses TRBV3-1 with TRBJ2-6, with D perhaps TRBD2 (5 bases). Looked up from germline, CDR1 is LGHDT and CDR2 is YNNKEL (reference sequence). The V end lost 4 bases, the J end lost 3 bases, and 19 bases lay between the germline ends. The length of the CDR3 is 18 residues. The CDR3 coding sequence is TGTGCCAGCAGCCCCCACCCTCCTCGGGCGGGTGGGGCCAACGTCCTGACTTTC. It yields the protein CASSPHPPRAGGANVLTF.

This clonotype has only a few counts. The V gene is TRBV6-5, the J gene TRBJ1-6; the D gene is possibly TRBD1 (5 bases). Germline CDR1 MNHEY, CDR2 SVGAGI. The CDR3 is 14 amino acids. Trimming took off 7 bases at V and 6 bases at J, with 13 bases between the two ends. The chain's CDR3 is CASKGSVGNSPLHF. The CDR3 DNA reads as TGTGCCAGCAAGGGGTCAGTTGGTAATTCACCCCTCCACTTT.

The genes are TRBV28 and TRBJ2-3; D may be TRBD1 (6 bases). V lost 2 bases and J lost 3, with 15 bases in between. The germline gives CDR1 MDHEN, CDR2 SYDVKM. CDR3 length equals 16 residues. This chain's CDR3 is CASSLGGLSVTDTQYF. For the CDR3, the DNA is TGTGCCAGCAGTTTAGGGGGCCTTAGTGTAACAGATACGCAGTATTTT.

The chain carries TRBV5-4 and TRBJ2-1; 10 bases fit TRBD1. CDR3 length equals 15 residues. V gave up 5 bases and J gave up 4 bases; unmatched junction bases: 6. Germline V lookup: CDR1 SGHNT, CDR2 YYREEE (reference sequence). CDR3 residues: CASSYGTGVYNEQFF. CDR3 sequence (DNA): TGTGCCAGCAGTTATGGGACAGGGGTTTACAATGAGCAGTTCTTC.

The chain employs TRBV6-5 and TRBJ1-3, with 7 bases identical to TRBD1. Losses at the gene ends were 4 bases for V and 0 bases for J; bases not matched to a gene: 21. Per the germline V gene, CDR1 is MNHEY and CDR2 is SVGAGI. The CDR3 is made up of 21 amino acids. The CDR3 sequence is CASSSHRQGKATSNSGNTIYF. The CDR3 region has the DNA TGTGCCAGCAGTTCCCATAGACAGGGAAAAGCAACTAGCAACTCTGGAAACACCATATATTTT.

The sample holds many counts of this clonotype. V gene TRBV6-2 or TRBV6-3 combines with J gene TRBJ1-2; D is unclear. This CDR3 has 13 residues. CDR1 MNHEY and CDR2 SVGEGT come from the germline V gene. The V end was cut by 7 bases, the J end by 2 bases, with 11 bases between. The CDR3 protein is CASNPTANYGYTF. CDR3 coding DNA: TGTGCCAGCAACCCGACGGCGAACTATGGCTACACCTTC.

This clonotype was observed many times. The CDR3 DNA is TGCAGTGCTAGTAGGGCGCCGCTAGGTTCACCCCTCCACTTT. It encodes CSASRAPLGSPLHF. This chain links TRBV20-1 with TRBJ1-6; no firm D call. CDR1 is DFQATT, CDR2 SNEGSKA, per germline (reference sequence). The CDR3 length is 14 residues. V lost 3 bases to trimming and J lost 9 bases, with 15 bases between them.

As for this clonotype: This may come from a read error, since a much larger clone is one base off. V is TRBV5-4 and J is TRBJ1-1; a weak D match, TRBD1 (5 bases). The CDR3 consists of 15 residues. CDR1 is SGHNT, CDR2 YYREEE, per germline (reference sequence). DNA of the CDR3: TGTGCCAGCAGCTTACAGCAGGGTCCGTGGACTGAAGCTTTGTTT. Translation gives CASSLQQGPWTEALF.

This clonotype has more than one count but fewer than ten. This chain joins TRBV4-2 and TRBJ2-3; the D gene is possibly TRBD2 (6 bases). The CDR3 contains 16 residues. The germline CDR1 and CDR2 sequences are LGHNA and YNFKEQ. The V gene lost 0 bases and the J gene lost 5 bases, with 15 bases spanning the gap. As DNA, the CDR3 is TGTGCCAGCAGCCAAGAAAGTAGTAGCGGCGGAGATACGCAGTATTTT. As protein: CASSQESSSGGDTQYF.

This clonotype came up many times. This sequence joins TRBV20-1 and TRBJ2-3; TRBD2 aligns across 9 bases. Trimming cost V 5 bases and J 5 bases; bases outside gene matches: 8. CDR3 length: 14 amino acids. Germline lookup yields CDR1 DFQATT and CDR2 SNEGSKA (reference sequence). CDR3 nucleotides: TGCAGTGCTGATGCTAGCGGGGCAGTAGATACGCAGTATTTT. Its protein product is CSADASGAVDTQYF.

This clonotype was counted at least ten times. V usage is TRBV5-1 and J usage is TRBJ1-1; 7 nucleotides line up with TRBD1. V trimming: 0 bases; J trimming: 6 bases; junction bases outside the gene matches: 5. Germline CDR1 SGHRS, CDR2 YFSETQ. This CDR3 has 14 residues. The CDR3 loop is CASSLGGGGPEAFF. The CDR3 DNA reads as TGCGCCAGCAGCTTGGGAGGGGGCGGACCTGAAGCTTTCTTT.

This clonotype showed up many times. The V call is TRBV3-1, the J call TRBJ1-5; 10 bases align to TRBD1. CDR1 is LGHDT and CDR2 is YNNKEL in the germline V gene (reference sequence). The length of the CDR3 is 15 residues. The trim removed 5 bases at V and 4 bases at J, leaving 5 bases unmatched. In nucleotides, the CDR3 is TGTGCCAGCAGCTCCCGGGACAGGGGTAATCAGCCCCAGCATTTT. Its protein is CASSSRDRGNQPQHF.

The chain is built from TRBV28 and TRBJ2-7, with a tentative D call TRBD1 (5 bases). Germline CDR1 and CDR2: MDHEN and SYDVKM. The CDR3 runs 15 residues. Trimming removed 6 bases at V and 2 bases at J, with 17 bases between. CDR3 DNA: TGTGCCAGCAGGTCCCAGGACACCACGCCCTACGAGCAGTACTTC. Its translation is CASRSQDTTPYEQYF.

Details on this clonotype: A much larger clone lies a single base off, so this may be a read error. The V call is TRBV25-1, the J call TRBJ1-6; TRBD1 aligns across 8 bases. After removal of 6 bases from V and 9 bases from J, the junction contained 4 bases not matched to a gene. Germline loops: CDR1 MGHDK, CDR2 SYGVNS. The CDR3 has 13 residues. Written as DNA, the CDR3 is TGTGCCAGCAGCCGGGACAGGTCTTCACCCCTCCACTTT. This encodes CASSRDRSSPLHF.

This clonotype was counted only a few times. The gene calls are TRBV12-3 or TRBV12-4 and TRBJ2-2, with D tentatively TRBD2 (6 bases). Trimming took off 6 bases at V and 4 bases at J, with 18 bases between the two ends. The CDR3 spans 16 residues. The CDR3 DNA is TGTGCCAGCAGACGGGACTTAGGCTCGTCCACCGGGGAGCTGTTTTTT. Amino acids: CASRRDLGSSTGELFF.